This TCR beta chain comes out of a study of blood T cell repertoires in COVID-19. Study context: T cells, B-cell-depleted T cells, or PBMCs supplied cDNA or gDNA.

Seattle researchers signed up patients amid active infection and tracked them longitudinally. TCRdb's copy holds only in-frame clones and misses some; the assay was immunoSEQ multiplex PCR. Altogether 450,000 or so clones are present, 85% to 90% being singletons, with the ten largest covering roughly 0.76%. The CDR3 has 15 residues. Trimming removed 5 bases from V and 9 bases from J; junction bases left unmatched: 10. CDR1 is SGHTA, CDR2 FQGNSA, per germline. The chain couples TRBV7-2 to TRBJ2-1, with TRBD2 matching 10 bases. The sequence derives from a man in his late teens or twenties with COVID-19, enrolled during active disease. Material for sequencing was peripheral blood. Here the CDR3 DNA reads TGTGCCAGCAGCCAGCTAGCGGGGGCACAGGGTGAGCAGTTCTTC. It codes for CASSQLAGAQGEQFF.